This T cell receptor beta chain was captured in a study of cytomegalovirus exposure and HLA in healthy donors. Study overall: For the approximately 360 genotyped donors, about 79% fell within the Caucasian-associated ancestry cluster. Points from the study as a whole: Per a prior analysis, the majority of TCR beta V segments were productive roughly 87% or roughly 30% of the time. TCR beta V- and J-gene trimming was later associated with a missense DCLRE1C variant. Owing to their indistinguishability, certain V segments, notably TRBV6-2 and TRBV6-3, were excluded.

The CDR3 spans 16 residues. V was pared by 5 bases and J by 2 bases, with 15 bases between. Per germline, CDR1 SEHNR and CDR2 FQNEAQ (reference sequence). In the PCR, 60 Vbeta and 13 Jbeta primers were used. Assay: immunoSEQ multiplex PCR; the TCRdb copy retains only in-frame clones and omits some. The table shows 150,000 to 200,000 clones, with over 75% occurring only once. As regards this clone: Its antigen is not known.

The gene calls are TRBV7-9 and TRBJ2-2; D gene uncertain. The TCR was taken from a woman aged 18-35 years in good health and CMV-seronegative. The specimen sequenced was PBMCs. In DNA form, the CDR3 reads TGTGCCAGCAGCCCGTTGATTCGCGGTAACACCGGGGAGCTGTTTTTT. This encodes CASSPLIRGNTGELFF.